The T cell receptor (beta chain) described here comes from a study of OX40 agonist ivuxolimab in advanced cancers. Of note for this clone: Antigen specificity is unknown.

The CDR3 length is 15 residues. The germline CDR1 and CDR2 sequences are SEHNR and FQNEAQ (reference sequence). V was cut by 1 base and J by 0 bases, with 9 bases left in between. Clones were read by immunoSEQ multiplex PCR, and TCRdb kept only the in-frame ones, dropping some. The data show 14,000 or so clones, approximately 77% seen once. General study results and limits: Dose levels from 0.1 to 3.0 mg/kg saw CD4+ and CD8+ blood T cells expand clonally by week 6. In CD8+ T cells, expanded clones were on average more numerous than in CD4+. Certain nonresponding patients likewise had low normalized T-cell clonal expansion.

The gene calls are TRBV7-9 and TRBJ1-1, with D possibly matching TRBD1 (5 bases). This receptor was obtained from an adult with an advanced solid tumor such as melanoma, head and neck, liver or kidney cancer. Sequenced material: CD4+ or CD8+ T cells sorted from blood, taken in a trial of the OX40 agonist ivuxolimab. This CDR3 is CASSLVGHMNTEAFF. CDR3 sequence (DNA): TGTGCCAGCAGCTTAGTAGGACACATGAACACTGAAGCTTTCTTT.